This TCR beta chain was recorded in a study of blood T cell repertoires in COVID-19. The CDR3 loop spans 13 amino acids. Germline CDR1 and CDR2: LGHDT and YNNKEL (reference sequence). After removal of 0 bases from V and 8 bases from J, the junction contained 0 bases not matched to a gene. The repertoire was sequenced with immunoSEQ multiplex PCR; TCRdb's copy has only in-frame clones and lacks some. The sample lists about 360,000 clones, about 88% occurring once. This receptor was taken from an older woman with COVID-19, enrolled during active disease. The rearrangement links TRBV3-1 (or the pseudogene TRBV3-2) to TRBJ1-3; 8 bases agree with TRBD1. The sample consisted of peripheral blood. The CDR3 protein is CASSQEQGDTIYF. As DNA, the CDR3 is TGTGCCAGCAGCCAAGAACAGGGGGACACCATATATTTT.